The 24 T cell receptor beta chains listed next were all sequenced from one sample in a study of shared clonotypes between healthy human individuals (dated by TCRdb to 2019 to 2021). Library preparation was by the immunoSEQ multiplex PCR assay. TCRdb retrieved this table from immuneACCESS and kept in-frame rearrangements only. Not all clones are present; in checked studies, unresolved V genes account for under half, and no reason is known for the remainder. Here the sample has roughly 490,000 clones; around 80% occur a single time. 10% to 15% of the sample is held by the ten biggest clonotypes. Sequencing was done on a sample of PBMCs. These receptors were obtained from a woman between 35 and 50 years old in good health. Some clones in this sample may be carry-over from other donors' samples.

This rearrangement joins TRBV18 to TRBJ1-3; D not certain. Germline values: CDR1 KGHSH, CDR2 LQKENI. Trimming stripped 0 bases from V and 0 bases from J, with 6 bases between. There are 15 residues in the CDR3. CDR3 nucleotides: TGTGCCAGCTCACCACCTTACGGCTCTGGAAACACCATATATTTT. As protein: CASSPPYGSGNTIYF.

Details on this clone: Only one base separates this from a far larger clonotype, so it likely reflects a read error. The chain carries TRBV27 and TRBJ2-7, with 13 bases aligning to TRBD2. Per germline, CDR1 MNHEY and CDR2 SMNVEV (reference sequence). The CDR3 spans 16 residues. V shed 4 bases and J 7 bases; nucleotides not matched to a gene: 10. The DNA for the CDR3 is TGTGCCAGCAGTTCGAAACTAGCGGGAGGGACGGGTGAGCAGTACTTC. Protein product: CASSSKLAGGTGEQYF.

DNA of the CDR3: TGTGCCAGCAGCCCCTCGGGACAGGGAGGCTACAATGAGCAGTTCTTC. This gives the protein CASSPSGQGGYNEQFF. This chain joins TRBV9 and TRBJ2-1; TRBD1 matches at 9 bases. The germline CDR1 and CDR2 sequences are SGDLS and YYNGEE. The CDR3 has 16 amino acids. V shed 4 bases, J shed 3 bases, and the junction held 8 bases outside the gene matches.

This clone was recorded once. The V gene is TRBV2, the J gene TRBJ2-5, with 9 bases that match TRBD1. The germline CDR1 and CDR2 sequences are SNHLY and FYNNEI. Trimming cost V 3 bases and J 7 bases; bases outside gene matches: 6. The CDR3 is 14 residues long. The CDR3, as DNA: TGTGCCAGCAGTGAGAGTGGGACAGGGAGGACCCAGTACTTC. This gives the protein CASSESGTGRTQYF.

A note on this clone: At one end, the junction sequence differs from germline, possibly due to a read error. The rearrangement joins TRBV6-5 to TRBJ2-1; no clear D. The CDR3 has 13 amino acids. From germline, CDR1 is MNHEY and CDR2 SVGAGI. CDR3 DNA sequence: TGTACCAGCAGTTTGACCTCCTACAATGAGCAGTTCTTC. This codes for CTSSLTSYNEQFF.

This clone was counted between two and nine times. This chain joins TRBV9 and TRBJ2-5; 7 nucleotides match TRBD2. CDR3 size: 14 residues. The ends lost 0 bases at V and 7 bases at J; junction bases unmatched: 6. Germline V gives CDR1 SGDLS, CDR2 YYNGEE. The CDR3 loop is CASSVEGGSGTQYF. The CDR3 DNA reads TGTGCCAGCAGCGTAGAGGGCGGGAGCGGGACCCAGTACTTC.

V gene TRBV5-1 combines with J gene TRBJ2-2; D might be TRBD1 or TRBD2, each matching 6 bases. From germline, CDR1 is SGHRS and CDR2 YFSETQ. The V end lost 0 bases, the J end lost 0 bases, and 9 bases lay between the germline ends. This CDR3 is 16 amino acids long. The CDR3 DNA reads TGCGCCAGCAGCTTGGCCGGGGGCCCGAACACCGGGGAGCTGTTTTTT. Translating gives CASSLAGGPNTGELFF.

This chain links TRBV6-1 with TRBJ1-5; the match to TRBD1 covers 8 bases. The germline CDR1 and CDR2 sequences are MNHNS and SASEGT. This CDR3 is built from 14 residues. Trimming cost V 3 bases and J 7 bases; bases outside gene matches: 5. Here the CDR3 DNA reads TGTGCCAGCAGTGAGGGACAGGCCACGCAGCCCCAGCATTTT. As protein: CASSEGQATQPQHF.

The chain employs TRBV7-2 and TRBJ2-2; 12 nucleotides match TRBD2. The CDR3 sequence is 16 residues long. The J segment lost 3 bases and the V segment lost 5 bases, leaving 4 bases of the junction unmatched. In germline, CDR1 is SGHTA, CDR2 FQGNSA. DNA of the CDR3: TGTGCCAGCAGCCATAGACTAGCGGGAGACACCGGGGAGCTGTTTTTT. Protein sequence: CASSHRLAGDTGELFF.

J is TRBJ1-2 and V is TRBV29-1; no definite D call. The germline gives CDR1 SQVTM, CDR2 ANQGSEA. The CDR3 sequence is 13 residues long. The V end lost 4 bases, the J end lost 8 bases, and 17 bases lay between the germline ends. The CDR3 coding sequence is TGCAGCGTTGCGGTGGAATGGCCCTACGGCTACACCTTC. Translated, it gives CSVAVEWPYGYTF.

The rearrangement uses TRBV30 and TRBJ2-1; TRBD2 might be the D (5 bases). The CDR3 loop spans 14 amino acids. V was shortened by 4 bases and J by 7 bases, with 17 bases between the two germline ends. Germline CDR1 GTSNPN, CDR2 SVGIG (reference sequence). CDR3 sequence reads: CAWTRGPGMNEQFF. The CDR3 DNA is TGTGCCTGGACCCGAGGGCCTGGTATGAATGAGCAGTTCTTC.

This clone was recorded a few times. Other DNA sequences in this sample translate to the same CDR3. V and J are TRBV9 and TRBJ1-2; no reliable D call. From germline, CDR1 is SGDLS and CDR2 YYNGEE. Trimming took 0 bases from V and 5 from J, leaving 8 bases between them. The CDR3 is 13 residues long. The CDR3 sequence: CASSVDRGYGYTF. The DNA of the CDR3 is TGTGCCAGCAGCGTAGACCGGGGATATGGCTACACCTTC. The full variable domain, completed using reference TRBV9 and TRBJ1-2, is DSGVTQTPKHLITATGQRVTLRCSPRSGDLSVYWYQQSLDQGLQFLIQYYNGEERAKGNILERFSAQQFPDLHSELNLSSLELGDSALYFCASSVDRGYGYTFGSGTRLTVV.

The genes are TRBV2 and TRBJ2-5; 8 bases match TRBD1. Losses at the gene ends were 10 bases for V and 7 bases for J; bases not matched to a gene: 8. CDR1 and CDR2 (germline): SNHLY, FYNNEI. This CDR3 region has 12 residues. The CDR3 region is CAIWTGKMTQYF. The CDR3, as DNA: TGTGCCATATGGACAGGGAAGATGACCCAGTACTTC. The whole variable domain, remainder taken from reference TRBV2 and TRBJ2-5, is EPEVTQTPSHQVTQMGQEVILRCVPISNHLYFYWYRQILGQKVEFLVSFYNNEISEKSEIFDDQFSVERPDGSNFTLKIRSTKLEDSAMYFCAIWTGKMTQYFGPGTRLLVL.

The V and J genes are TRBV5-1 and TRBJ1-1; D gene unclear. The CDR3 runs 14 residues. Trimming shortened V by 3 bases and J by 1 base, and 10 bases separated the two germline ends. CDR1 SGHRS and CDR2 YFSETQ come from the germline V gene. CDR3 region: CASSWLAGNTEAFF. CDR3 sequence (DNA): TGCGCCAGCAGCTGGCTGGCAGGGAACACTGAAGCTTTCTTT.

The V call is TRBV7-6, the J call TRBJ1-4; D is unclear. V was clipped by 4 bases and J by 4 bases, with 10 bases between them. CDR1 and CDR2 (germline): SGHVS, FNYEAQ. The CDR3 length is 14 residues. CDR3 in DNA: TGTGCCAGCAGCTCCGGACTGTTTAATGAAAAACTGTTTTTT. Its translation is CASSSGLFNEKLFF.

The genes are TRBV19 and TRBJ1-5; tentatively, D is TRBD1 (6 bases). The V end was cut by 9 bases, the J end by 8 bases, with 17 bases between. Per germline, CDR1 LNHDA and CDR2 SQIVND (reference sequence). The CDR3 consists of 13 residues. The DNA for the CDR3 is TGTGCCAGCCGAAACAGGGTCGTAGAGCCCCAGCATTTT. It is translated as CASRNRVVEPQHF.

The V and J genes are TRBV11-2 and TRBJ2-7; D is perhaps TRBD1 (6 bases). V shed 2 bases and J shed 3 bases, with 11 bases lying between them. The CDR3 covers 14 residues. Germline V gene data show CDR1 as SGHAT and CDR2 as FQNNGV. As DNA, the CDR3 is TGTGCCAGCAGCTTATGGGACACCTACTACGAGCAGTACTTC. Its protein product is CASSLWDTYYEQYF.

There are a few counts of this clone. The chain has TRBV27 and TRBJ1-4; weak D call: TRBD1 (5 bases). This CDR3 is 14 amino acids long. The germline V gene encodes CDR1 MNHEY and CDR2 SMNVEV (reference sequence). V was cut by 5 bases and J by 8 bases, with 15 bases left in between. The CDR3 nucleotides read TGTGCCAGCAGTCCCCTGGGACGACGGGAAAAACTGTTTTTT. Encoded protein: CASSPLGRREKLFF.

In this sample, this clone turned up once. The gene calls are TRBV29-1 and TRBJ2-3; D gene unclear. CDR1 SQVTM and CDR2 ANQGSEA come from the germline V gene. The CDR3 has 12 residues. The V end lost 1 base, the J end lost 3 bases, and 5 bases lay between the germline ends. The chain's CDR3 is CSVEALTDTQYF. CDR3 sequence (DNA): TGCAGCGTTGAAGCTTTAACAGATACGCAGTATTTT.

The chain links TRBV28 to TRBJ1-3; D gene uncertain. The germline V and J ends were trimmed by 4 bases and 4 bases, with 8 bases remaining between them. Germline values: CDR1 MDHEN, CDR2 SYDVKM. The CDR3 extends over 13 amino acids. The CDR3 DNA reads TGTGCCAGCAGTTCCTTGCTCGGAAACACCATATATTTT. Protein sequence: CASSSLLGNTIYF.

This clone occurred a few times. This sequence joins TRBV19 and TRBJ1-1, with D perhaps matching TRBD1 (5 bases). The CDR3 length is 15 residues. V lost 3 bases, J lost 4 bases, and 15 bases lay in between. The germline gives CDR1 LNHDA, CDR2 SQIVND (reference sequence). The CDR3, as DNA: TGTGCCAGTAGTATCGGGTTAGGGGACGGCACTGAAGCTTTCTTT. Translation gives CASSIGLGDGTEAFF.

The J gene is TRBJ2-1, the V gene TRBV7-3, with 7 positions matching TRBD2. CDR1 is SGHTA, CDR2 FQGTGA, per germline. CDR3 length equals 16 residues. Germline trimming cut 4 bases from V and 0 bases from J; bases unmatched to any gene: 6. CDR3 in DNA: TGTGCCAGCAGCTCGGCGGGGACTACCTCCTACAATGAGCAGTTCTTC. It yields the protein CASSSAGTTSYNEQFF.

The chain is built from TRBV18 and TRBJ2-1; unclear D gene. This CDR3 comprises 14 residues. Between the trimmed V and J ends, which lost 3 bases and 7 bases, there was a span of 13 bases. CDR1 KGHSH and CDR2 LQKENI come from the germline V gene. The CDR3 is CASSPGGSRNEQFF. In DNA, the CDR3 is TGTGCCAGCTCACCGGGTGGGTCTAGGAATGAGCAGTTCTTC.

This clone was recorded once. The chain carries TRBV14 and TRBJ1-2; D remains ambiguous. The CDR3 is 15 residues long. The V gene lost 2 bases and the J gene lost 8 bases, with 18 bases spanning the gap. Germline CDR1 and CDR2: SGHDN and FVKESK. Here the CDR3 DNA reads TGTGCCAGCAGCCAATCTCTGCTGCCCAAGGGAGGCTACACCTTC. Its protein product is CASSQSLLPKGGYTF. Drawing the rest from reference TRBV14 and TRBJ1-2, the complete variable domain is EAGVTQFPSHSVIEKGQTVTLRCDPISGHDNLYWYRRVMGKEIKFLLHFVKESKQDESGMPNNRFLAERTGGTYSTLKVQPAELEDSGVYFCASSQSLLPKGGYTFGSGTRLTVV.